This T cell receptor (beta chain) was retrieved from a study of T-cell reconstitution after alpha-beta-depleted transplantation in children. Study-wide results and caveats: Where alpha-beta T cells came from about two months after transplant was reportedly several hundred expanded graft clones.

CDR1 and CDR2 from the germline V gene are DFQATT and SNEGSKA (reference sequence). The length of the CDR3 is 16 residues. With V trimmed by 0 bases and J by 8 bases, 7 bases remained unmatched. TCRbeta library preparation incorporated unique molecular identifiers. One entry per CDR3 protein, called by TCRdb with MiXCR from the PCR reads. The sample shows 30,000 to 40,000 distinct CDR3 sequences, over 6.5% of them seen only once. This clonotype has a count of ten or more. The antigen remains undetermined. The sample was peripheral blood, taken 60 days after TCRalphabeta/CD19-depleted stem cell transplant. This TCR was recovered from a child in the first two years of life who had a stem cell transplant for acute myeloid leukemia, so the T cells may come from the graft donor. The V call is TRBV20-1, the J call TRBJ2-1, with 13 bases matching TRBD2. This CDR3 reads CSARDRLAGGTDEQFF. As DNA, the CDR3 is TGCAGTGCTAGAGATCGACTAGCGGGAGGAACCGATGAGCAGTTCTTC.